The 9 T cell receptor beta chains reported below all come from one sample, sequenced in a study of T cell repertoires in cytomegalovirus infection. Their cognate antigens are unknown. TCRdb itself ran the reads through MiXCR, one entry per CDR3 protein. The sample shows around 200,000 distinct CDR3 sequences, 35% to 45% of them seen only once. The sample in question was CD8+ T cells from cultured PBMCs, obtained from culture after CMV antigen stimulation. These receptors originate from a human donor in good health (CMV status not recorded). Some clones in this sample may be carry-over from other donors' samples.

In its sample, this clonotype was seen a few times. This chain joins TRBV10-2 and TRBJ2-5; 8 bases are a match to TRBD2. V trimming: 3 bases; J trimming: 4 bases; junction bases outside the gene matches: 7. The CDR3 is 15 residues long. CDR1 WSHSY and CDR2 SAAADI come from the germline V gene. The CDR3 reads CASSDPSGSAETQYF. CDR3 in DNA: TGCGCCAGCAGTGATCCGAGCGGGAGTGCAGAGACCCAGTACTTC.

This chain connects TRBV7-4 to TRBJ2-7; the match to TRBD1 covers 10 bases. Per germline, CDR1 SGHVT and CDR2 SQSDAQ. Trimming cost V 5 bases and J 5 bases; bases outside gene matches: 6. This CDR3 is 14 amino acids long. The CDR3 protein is CASSKGQGTDEQYF. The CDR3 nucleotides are TGTGCCAGCAGCAAGGGACAGGGGACCGACGAGCAGTACTTC.

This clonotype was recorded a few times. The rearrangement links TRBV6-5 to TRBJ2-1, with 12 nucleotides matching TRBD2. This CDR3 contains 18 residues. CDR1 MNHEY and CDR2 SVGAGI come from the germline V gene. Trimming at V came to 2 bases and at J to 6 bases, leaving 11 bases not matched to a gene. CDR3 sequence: CASSYGLAGSGLPNEQFF. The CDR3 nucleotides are TGTGCCAGCAGTTACGGACTAGCGGGATCGGGGTTGCCCAATGAGCAGTTCTTC.

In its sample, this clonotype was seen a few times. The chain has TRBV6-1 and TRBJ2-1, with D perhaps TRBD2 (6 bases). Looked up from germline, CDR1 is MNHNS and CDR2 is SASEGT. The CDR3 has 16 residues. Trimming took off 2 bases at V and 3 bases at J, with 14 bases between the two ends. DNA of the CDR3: TGTGCCAGCAGTGAACGGGTCGGGGGTGGCTACAATGAGCAGTTCTTC. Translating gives CASSERVGGGYNEQFF.

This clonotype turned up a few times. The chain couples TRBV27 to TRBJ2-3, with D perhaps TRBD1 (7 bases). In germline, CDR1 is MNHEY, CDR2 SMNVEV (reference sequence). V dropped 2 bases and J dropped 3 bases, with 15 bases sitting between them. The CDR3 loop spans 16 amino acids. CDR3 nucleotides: TGTGCCAGCAGTTTAAAGGGCAGGGGGAGGACAGATACGCAGTATTTT. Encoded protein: CASSLKGRGRTDTQYF.

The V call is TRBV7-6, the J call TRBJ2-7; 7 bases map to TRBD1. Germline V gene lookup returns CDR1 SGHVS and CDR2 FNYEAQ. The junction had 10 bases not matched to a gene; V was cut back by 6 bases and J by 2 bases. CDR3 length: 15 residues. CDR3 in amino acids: CASSYRQGPPYEQYF. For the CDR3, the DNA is TGTGCCAGCAGTTACAGACAGGGCCCTCCCTACGAGCAGTACTTC.

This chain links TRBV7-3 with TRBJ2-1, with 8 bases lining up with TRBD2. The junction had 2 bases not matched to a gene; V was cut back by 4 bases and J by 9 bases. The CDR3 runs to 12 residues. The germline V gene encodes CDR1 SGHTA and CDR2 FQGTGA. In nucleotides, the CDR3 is TGTGCCAGCAGCTCAGCGGGGGCTGAGCAGTTCTTC. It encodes CASSSAGAEQFF.

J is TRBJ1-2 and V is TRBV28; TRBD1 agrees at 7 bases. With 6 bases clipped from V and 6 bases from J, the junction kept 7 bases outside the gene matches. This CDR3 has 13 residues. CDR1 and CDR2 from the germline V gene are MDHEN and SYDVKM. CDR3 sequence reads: CASSVAGGNGYTF. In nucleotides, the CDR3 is TGTGCCAGCAGCGTCGCAGGGGGTAATGGCTACACCTTC.

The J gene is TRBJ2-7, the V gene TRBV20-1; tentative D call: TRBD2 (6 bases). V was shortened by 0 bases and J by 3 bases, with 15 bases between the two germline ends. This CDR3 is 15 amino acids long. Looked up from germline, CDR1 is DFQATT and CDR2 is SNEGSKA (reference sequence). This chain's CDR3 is CSARDGGSGGYEQYF. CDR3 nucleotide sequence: TGCAGTGCTAGAGATGGGGGGTCGGGCGGCTACGAGCAGTACTTC.